Sequencing of this TCR beta chain was carried out in a study of cytomegalovirus exposure and HLA in healthy donors. Across the whole study: Genotyping showed around 81% of hundreds of donors falling in the Caucasian-associated ancestry cluster. General study findings and limits: In a later analysis, a missense DCLRE1C variant was linked to TCR beta V- and J-gene trimming. Later on, an analysis tied approximately 17,000 TCR beta sequences to HLA alleles at 0.05 false discovery rate. Earlier analysis looked at TCR beta V segments, and most were productive about 87% or about 30% of the time.

Germline V lookup: CDR1 LNHDA, CDR2 SQIVND (reference sequence). The CDR3 spans 18 residues. Trimming removed 7 bases at V and 0 bases at J, with 24 bases between. About this clone itself: As yet, its antigen is unknown.

Use of 60 Vbeta and 13 Jbeta primers characterized the PCR. Produced via immunoSEQ multiplex PCR; TCRdb's table is partial and in-frame only. The sample gives 150,000 to 200,000 clones, more than 70% of which show up once; around 0.98% is in the top ten. The chain uses TRBV19 and TRBJ1-1; TRBD1 might be the D (6 bases). This clonotype was obtained from a man aged 25-45 years in good health and CMV-seronegative. The specimen was PBMCs. The CDR3 nucleotides are TGTGCCAGTAACAAAATACGGGGGGCGAAGGGGATGAACACTGAAGCTTTCTTT. Protein: CASNKIRGAKGMNTEAFF.